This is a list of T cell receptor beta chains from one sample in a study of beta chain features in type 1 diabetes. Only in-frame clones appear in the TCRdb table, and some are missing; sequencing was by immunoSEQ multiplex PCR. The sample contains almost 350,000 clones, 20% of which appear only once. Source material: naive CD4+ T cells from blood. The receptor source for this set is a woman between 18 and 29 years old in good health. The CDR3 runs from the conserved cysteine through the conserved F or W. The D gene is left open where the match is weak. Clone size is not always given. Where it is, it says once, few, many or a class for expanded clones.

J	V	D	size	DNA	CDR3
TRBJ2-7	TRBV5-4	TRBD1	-	TGTGCCAGCAGCTCACAGGGACAGAACGAGCAGTACTTC	CASSSQGQNEQYF
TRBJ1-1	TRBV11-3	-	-	TGTGCCAGCAGCACCGCGGTGACTGAAGCTTTCTTT	CASSTAVTEAFF
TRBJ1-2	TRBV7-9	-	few	TGTGCCAGCAGCACAACCCAGGGCCTCTATGGCTACACCTTC	CASSTTQGLYGYTF
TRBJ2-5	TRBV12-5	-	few	TGTGCTAGTGGTACCCAGGAGGGAGAGACCCAGTACTTC	CASGTQEGETQYF
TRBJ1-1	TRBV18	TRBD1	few	TGTGCCAGCTCACGGACAGGGGCGAACACTGAAGCTTTCTTT	CASSRTGANTEAFF
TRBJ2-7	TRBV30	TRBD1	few	TGTGCCTGGAGTGGGGGACAGGGGTTCTACGAGCAGTACTTC	CAWSGGQGFYEQYF
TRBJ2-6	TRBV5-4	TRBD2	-	TGTGCCAGCAGCAGAGGAGCGGGGGTCTCTGGGGCCAACGTCCTGACTTTC	CASSRGAGVSGANVLTF
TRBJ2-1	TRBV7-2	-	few	TGTGCCAGCAGCTCCCGTCCAGGGGATGAGCAGTTCTTC	CASSSRPGDEQFF
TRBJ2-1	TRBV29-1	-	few	TGCAGCGTTGAAACACAGATATACAATGAGCAGTTCTTC	CSVETQIYNEQFF
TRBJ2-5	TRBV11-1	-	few	TGTGCCAGCAGCTTAGGTCGAGAGACCCAGTACTTC	CASSLGRETQYF
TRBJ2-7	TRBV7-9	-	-	TGTGCCAGCAGCCGCCCTGGGCTCGCCTACGAGCAGTACTTC	CASSRPGLAYEQYF
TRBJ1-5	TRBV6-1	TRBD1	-	TGTGCCAGCAGTGAGACAGGGCTCGGCAATCAGCCCCAGCATTTT	CASSETGLGNQPQHF
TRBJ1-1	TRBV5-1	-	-	TGCGCCAGCAGCTTTACGGGGGGCAACACTGAAGCTTTCTTT	CASSFTGGNTEAFF
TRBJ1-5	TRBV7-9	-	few	TGTGCCAGCAGCCCTGCGGGGTTACAGCCCCAGCATTTT	CASSPAGLQPQHF
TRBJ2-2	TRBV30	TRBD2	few	TGTGCCTGGGACGAAACTAGCGGGAGAGGAGGCGGGGAGCTGTTTTTT	CAWDETSGRGGGELFF
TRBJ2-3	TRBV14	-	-	TGTGCCAGCAGCCAAGAGCGGCCCAAGGGGGGCACAGATACGCAGTATTTT	CASSQERPKGGTDTQYF
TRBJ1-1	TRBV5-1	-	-	TGCGCCAGCAGCTTGGATCGACAGCCTAACACTGAAGCTTTCTTT	CASSLDRQPNTEAFF
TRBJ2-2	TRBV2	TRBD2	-	TGTGCCAGCAGTGAGGCGGGGGCCGGGGAGCTGTTTTTT	CASSEAGAGELFF
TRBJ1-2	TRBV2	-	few	TGTGCCAGCACTTACGTGCGGAACACCTATGGCTACACCTTC	CASTYVRNTYGYTF
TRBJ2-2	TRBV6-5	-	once	TGTGCCAGCAGCCCCGGGACACTGAACACCGGGGAGCTGTTTTTT	CASSPGTLNTGELFF
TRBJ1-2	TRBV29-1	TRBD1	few	TGCAGCGTTGAAGATCAGGGGGCGGGCTATGGCTACACCTTC	CSVEDQGAGYGYTF
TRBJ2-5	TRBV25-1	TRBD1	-	TGTGCCAGCAGTGAGTACCGGGACAGGGACCAAGAGACCCAGTACTTC	CASSEYRDRDQETQYF